The sequence of this TCR beta chain was determined in a study of response to subunit inactivated influenza vaccine. TCRdb re-derived calls from the RT-PCR reads in MiXCR, one entry per CDR3 protein. The data hold about 540,000 distinct CDR3 sequences, with 20% to 25% observed a single time. The CDR3 is made up of 15 amino acids. The J segment lost 6 bases and the V segment lost 0 bases, leaving 3 bases of the junction unmatched. Germline V CDR1 and CDR2: SGHAT, FQNNGV. These same records also appear under a second study, on T cells expressing NK-cell markers. According to that study: A 5'RACE template switching approach incorporating UMIs was used to make TCR beta cDNA. There were seven HCMV-seropositive donors and one seronegative donor among the eight sequenced. Clones of NKG2C+ T cells that had expanded were of unclear HCMV specificity.

This TCR was sampled from a man aged 50-59 years who received an inactivated influenza vaccine. The chain combines TRBV11-2 with TRBJ2-7, with TRBD2 identical over 12 bases. Specimen: CD4+ T cells sorted from PBMCs, collected 11 to 12 days after vaccination. CDR3 region: CASSLDRLAGAEQYF. The CDR3 bases are TGTGCCAGCAGCTTAGATAGACTAGCGGGGGCCGAGCAGTACTTC.